This T cell receptor beta chain was recorded in a study of shared clonotypes between healthy human individuals. The CDR3 consists of 17 residues. From germline, CDR1 is SEHNR and CDR2 FQNEAQ (reference sequence). Trimming took off 6 bases at V and 4 bases at J, with 24 bases between the two ends. The naive CD8 population came from CD45RO-negative cells selected for CCR7, without terminally differentiated effector memory CD45RA+ cells. Clones were read by immunoSEQ multiplex PCR, and TCRdb kept only the in-frame ones, dropping some. The sample yields around 700,000 clones, about 91% seen once. General study results and limits: Among the subsets, naive ones generally showed larger estimated richness than memory ones.

Points on this clone: What it binds is unknown.

This TCR was sampled from a man aged 30 to 39 in good health. The chain recombines TRBV7-9 with TRBJ1-2; a weak D match, TRBD1 (6 bases). The specimen was naive CD8+ T cells sorted from blood. CDR3 sequence reads: CASRGPGHLNGGYGYTF. The CDR3 region has the DNA TGTGCCAGCAGGGGGCCGGGACACCTCAACGGAGGCTATGGCTACACCTTC.